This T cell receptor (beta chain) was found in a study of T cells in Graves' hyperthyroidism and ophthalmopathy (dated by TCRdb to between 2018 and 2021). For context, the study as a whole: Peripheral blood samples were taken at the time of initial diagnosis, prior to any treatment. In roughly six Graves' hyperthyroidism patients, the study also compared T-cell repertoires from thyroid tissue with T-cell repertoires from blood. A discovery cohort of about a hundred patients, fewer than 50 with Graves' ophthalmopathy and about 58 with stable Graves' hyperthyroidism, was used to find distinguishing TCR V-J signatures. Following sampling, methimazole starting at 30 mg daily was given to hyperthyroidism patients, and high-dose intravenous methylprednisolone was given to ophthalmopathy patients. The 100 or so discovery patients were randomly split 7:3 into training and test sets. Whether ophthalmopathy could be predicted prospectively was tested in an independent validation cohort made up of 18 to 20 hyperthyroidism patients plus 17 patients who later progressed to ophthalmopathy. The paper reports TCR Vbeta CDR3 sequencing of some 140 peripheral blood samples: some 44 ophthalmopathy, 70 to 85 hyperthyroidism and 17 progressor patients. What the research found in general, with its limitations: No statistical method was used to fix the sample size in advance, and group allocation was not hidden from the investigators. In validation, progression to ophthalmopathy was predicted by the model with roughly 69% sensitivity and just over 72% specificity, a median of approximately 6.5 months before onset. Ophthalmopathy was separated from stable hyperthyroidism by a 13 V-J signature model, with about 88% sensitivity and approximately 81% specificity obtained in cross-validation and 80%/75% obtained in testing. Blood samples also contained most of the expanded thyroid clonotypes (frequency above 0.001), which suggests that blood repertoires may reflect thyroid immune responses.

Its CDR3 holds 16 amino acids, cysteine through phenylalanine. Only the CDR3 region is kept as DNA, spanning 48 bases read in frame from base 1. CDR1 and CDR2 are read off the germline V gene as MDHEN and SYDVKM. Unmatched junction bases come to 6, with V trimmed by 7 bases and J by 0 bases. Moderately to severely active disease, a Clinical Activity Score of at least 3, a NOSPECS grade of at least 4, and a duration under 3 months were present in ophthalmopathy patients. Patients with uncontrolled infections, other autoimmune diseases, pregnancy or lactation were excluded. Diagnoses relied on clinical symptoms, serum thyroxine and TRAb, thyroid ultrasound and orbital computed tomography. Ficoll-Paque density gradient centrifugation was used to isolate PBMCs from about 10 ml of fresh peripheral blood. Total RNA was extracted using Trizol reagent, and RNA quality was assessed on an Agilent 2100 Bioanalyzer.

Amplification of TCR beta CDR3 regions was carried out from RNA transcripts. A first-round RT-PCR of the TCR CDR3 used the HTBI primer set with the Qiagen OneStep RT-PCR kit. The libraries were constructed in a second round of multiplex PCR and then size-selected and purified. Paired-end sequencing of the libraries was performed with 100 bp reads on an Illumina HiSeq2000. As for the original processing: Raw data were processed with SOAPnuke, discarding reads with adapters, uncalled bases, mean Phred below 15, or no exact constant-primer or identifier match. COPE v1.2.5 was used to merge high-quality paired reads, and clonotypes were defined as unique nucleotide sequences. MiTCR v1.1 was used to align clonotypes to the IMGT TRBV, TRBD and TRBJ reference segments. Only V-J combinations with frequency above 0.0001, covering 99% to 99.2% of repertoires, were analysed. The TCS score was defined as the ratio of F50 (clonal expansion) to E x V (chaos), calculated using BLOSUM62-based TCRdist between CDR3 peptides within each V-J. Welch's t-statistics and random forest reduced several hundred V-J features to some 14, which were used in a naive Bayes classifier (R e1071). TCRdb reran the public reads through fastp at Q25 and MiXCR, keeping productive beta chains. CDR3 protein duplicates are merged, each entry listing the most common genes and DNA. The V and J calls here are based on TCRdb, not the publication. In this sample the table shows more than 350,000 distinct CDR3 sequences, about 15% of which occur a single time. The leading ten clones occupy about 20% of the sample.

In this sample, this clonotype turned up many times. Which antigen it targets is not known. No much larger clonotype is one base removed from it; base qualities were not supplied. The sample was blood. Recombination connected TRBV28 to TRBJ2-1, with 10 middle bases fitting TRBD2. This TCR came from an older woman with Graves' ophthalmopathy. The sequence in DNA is TGTGCCAGCACTAGCGGGAGACCCATCTCCTACAATGAGCAGTTCTTC. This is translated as CASTSGRPISYNEQFF.